These 7 T cell receptor beta chains were sequenced from one sample in a study of shared clonotypes between healthy human individuals. Some clones are missing from TCRdb's copy, which holds only in-frame ones; the method was immunoSEQ multiplex PCR. Of approximately 2.1 million clones in the sample, roughly 93% were seen once. The sequencing sample was made of naive CD4+ T cells from PBMCs. The subset was: CD45RA+ positively selected. The receptors were sampled from a man younger than 35 in good health. Some clones in this sample may be carry-over from other donors' samples.

V gene TRBV6-4 combines with J gene TRBJ2-3, with D tentatively TRBD1 or TRBD2 (6 bases each). Trimming took 6 bases from V and 3 from J, leaving 16 bases between them. CDR1 and CDR2 (germline): MRHNA, SNTAGT. CDR3 size: 15 residues. The CDR3 DNA is TGTGCCAGCAGCTACCAGGGGCGGGGAACAGATACGCAGTATTTT. Residues: CASSYQGRGTDTQYF.

The rearrangement uses TRBV20-1 and TRBJ1-1; tentatively, D is TRBD1 (6 bases). V lost 8 bases and J lost 6, with 13 bases in between. This CDR3 spans 11 amino acids. The germline CDR1 and CDR2 sequences are DFQATT and SNEGSKA (reference sequence). CDR3 sequence reads: CSTWDTPEAFF. For the CDR3, the DNA is TGCAGTACGTGGGACACACCTGAAGCTTTCTTT.

The chain uses TRBV5-1 and TRBJ1-5; a weak D match, TRBD1 (5 bases). This CDR3 contains 16 residues. Trimming stripped 0 bases from V and 3 bases from J, with 13 bases between. The germline V gene has CDR1 SGHRS and CDR2 YFSETQ. As DNA, the CDR3 is TGCGCCAGCAGCTTGGTAGGGCAGGGAGACAATCAGCCCCAGCATTTT. It encodes CASSLVGQGDNQPQHF.

The chain employs TRBV7-8 and TRBJ1-1; the D is unclear. Trimming pared 1 base from V and 3 bases from J, leaving 6 bases between. In germline, CDR1 is SGHVS, CDR2 FQNEAQ. The CDR3 runs to 13 residues. The CDR3 spells CASSLGSDTEAFF. CDR3 nucleotide sequence: TGTGCCAGCAGCTTAGGGTCCGACACTGAAGCTTTCTTT.

In its sample, this clone was seen once. This chain connects TRBV10-3 to TRBJ2-1; TRBD1 is a possible D gene (5 bases). Looked up from germline, CDR1 is ENHRY and CDR2 is SYGVKD. The CDR3 loop spans 13 amino acids. V was cut by 6 bases and J by 13 bases, with 19 bases left in between. DNA for the CDR3: TGTGCCATCAGAGCCGTCCTAGACAGTCACCAGTTCTTC. Amino acids: CAIRAVLDSHQFF.

The chain carries TRBV10-3 and TRBJ1-1; D is unclear. Germline lookup yields CDR1 ENHRY and CDR2 SYGVKD. This CDR3 is built from 13 residues. The V gene lost 4 bases and the J gene lost 1 base, with 7 bases spanning the gap. CDR3 nucleotide sequence: TGTGCCATCAGTGGTGAGAAGAACACTGAAGCTTTCTTT. Translation gives CAISGEKNTEAFF.

The V gene is TRBV28, the J gene TRBJ1-2; TRBD1 is a possible D gene (5 bases). Germline loops: CDR1 MDHEN, CDR2 SYDVKM. V shed 3 bases and J shed 2 bases, with 10 bases lying between them. The CDR3 length is 14 residues. CDR3 sequence: CASSFSGWNYGYTF. The CDR3, as DNA: TGTGCCAGCAGTTTTTCAGGGTGGAACTATGGCTACACCTTC.